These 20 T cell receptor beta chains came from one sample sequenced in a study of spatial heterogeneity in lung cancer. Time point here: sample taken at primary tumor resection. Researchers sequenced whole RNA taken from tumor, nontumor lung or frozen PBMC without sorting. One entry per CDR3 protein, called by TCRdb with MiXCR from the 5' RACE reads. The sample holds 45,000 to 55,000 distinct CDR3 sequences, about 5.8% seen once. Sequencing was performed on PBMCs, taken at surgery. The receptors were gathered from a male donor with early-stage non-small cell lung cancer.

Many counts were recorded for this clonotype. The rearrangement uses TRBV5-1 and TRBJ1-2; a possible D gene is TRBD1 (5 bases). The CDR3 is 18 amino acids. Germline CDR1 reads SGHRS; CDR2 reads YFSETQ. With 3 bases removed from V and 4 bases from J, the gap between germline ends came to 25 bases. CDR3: CASSSVPEGAHSVYGYTF. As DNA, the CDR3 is TGCGCCAGCAGCTCGGTCCCGGAAGGGGCCCACTCAGTCTATGGCTACACCTTC.

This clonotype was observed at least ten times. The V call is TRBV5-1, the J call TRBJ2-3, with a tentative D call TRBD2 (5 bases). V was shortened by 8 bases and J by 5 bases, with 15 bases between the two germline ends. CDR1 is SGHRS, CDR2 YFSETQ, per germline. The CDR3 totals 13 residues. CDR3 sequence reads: CASGELGEDTQYF. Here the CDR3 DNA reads TGCGCCAGTGGGGAGTTAGGCGAAGATACGCAGTATTTT.

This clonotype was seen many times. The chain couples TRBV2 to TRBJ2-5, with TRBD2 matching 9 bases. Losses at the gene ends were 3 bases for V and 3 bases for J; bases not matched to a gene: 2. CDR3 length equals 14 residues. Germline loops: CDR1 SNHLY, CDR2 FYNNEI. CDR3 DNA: TGTGCCAGCAGTGATATAGCGGGAGAAGAGACCCAGTACTTC. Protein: CASSDIAGEETQYF.

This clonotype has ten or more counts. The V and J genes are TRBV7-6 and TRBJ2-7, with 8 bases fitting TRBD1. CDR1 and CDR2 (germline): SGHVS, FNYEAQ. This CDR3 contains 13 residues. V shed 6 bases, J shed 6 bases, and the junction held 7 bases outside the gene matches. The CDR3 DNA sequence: TGTGCCAGCAGGAGTACAGGGGGAGGCGAGCAGTACTTC. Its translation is CASRSTGGGEQYF. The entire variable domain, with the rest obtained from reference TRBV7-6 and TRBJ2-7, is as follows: GAGVSQSPRYKVTKRGQDVALRCDPISGHVSLYWYRQALGQGPEFLTYFNYEAQQDKSGLPNDRFSAERPEGSISTLTIQRTEQRDSAMYRCASRSTGGGEQYFGPGTRLTVT.

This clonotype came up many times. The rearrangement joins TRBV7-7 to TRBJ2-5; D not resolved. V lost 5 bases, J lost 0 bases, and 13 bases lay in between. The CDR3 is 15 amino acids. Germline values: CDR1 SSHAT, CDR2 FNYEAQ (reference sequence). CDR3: CASSPTSGYQETQYF. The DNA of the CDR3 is TGTGCCAGCAGCCCAACGTCTGGGTACCAAGAGACCCAGTACTTC.

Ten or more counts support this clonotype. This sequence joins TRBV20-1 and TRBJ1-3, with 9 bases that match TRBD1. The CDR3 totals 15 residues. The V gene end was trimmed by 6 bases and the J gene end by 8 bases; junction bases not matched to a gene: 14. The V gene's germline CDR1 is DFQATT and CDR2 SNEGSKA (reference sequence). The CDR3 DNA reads TGCAGTGCCAACACAGGGGGCAACTTCAAGCACACCATATATTTT. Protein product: CSANTGGNFKHTIYF.

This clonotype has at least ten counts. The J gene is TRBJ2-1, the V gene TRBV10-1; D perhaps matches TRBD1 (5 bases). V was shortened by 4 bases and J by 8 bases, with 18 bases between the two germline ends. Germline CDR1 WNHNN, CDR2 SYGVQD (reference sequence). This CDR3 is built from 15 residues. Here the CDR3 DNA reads TGCGCCAGCAGTGGGTCCCCAGGGATAGTAGATGAGCAGTTCTTC. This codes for CASSGSPGIVDEQFF.

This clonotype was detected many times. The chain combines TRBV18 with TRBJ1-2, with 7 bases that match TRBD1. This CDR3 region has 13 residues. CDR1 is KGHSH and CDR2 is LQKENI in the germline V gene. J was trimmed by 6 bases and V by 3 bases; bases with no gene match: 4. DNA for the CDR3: TGTGCCAGCTCACCGGGGACAGATCATGGCTACACCTTC. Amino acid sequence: CASSPGTDHGYTF. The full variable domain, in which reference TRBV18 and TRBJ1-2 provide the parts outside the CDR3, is NAGVMQNPRHLVRRRGQEARLRCSPMKGHSHVYWYRQLPEEGLKFMVYLQKENIIDESGMPKERFSAEFPKEGPSILRIQQVVRGDSAAYFCASSPGTDHGYTFGSGTRLTVV.

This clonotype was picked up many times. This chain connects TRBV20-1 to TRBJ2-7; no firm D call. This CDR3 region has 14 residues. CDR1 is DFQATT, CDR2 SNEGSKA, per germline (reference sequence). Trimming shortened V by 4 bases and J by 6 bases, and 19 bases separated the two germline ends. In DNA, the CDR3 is TGCAGTGCTAAAGCCCCGGCCTTTGGAAGCGAGCAGTACTTC. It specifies CSAKAPAFGSEQYF.

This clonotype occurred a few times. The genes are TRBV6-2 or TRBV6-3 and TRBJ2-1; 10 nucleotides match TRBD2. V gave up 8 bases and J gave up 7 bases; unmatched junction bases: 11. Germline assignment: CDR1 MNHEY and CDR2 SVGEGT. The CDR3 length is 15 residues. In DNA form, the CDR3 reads TGTGCCAGCCTAAACCTGCTAGCGGGAGATAATGAGCAGTTCTTC. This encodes CASLNLLAGDNEQFF.

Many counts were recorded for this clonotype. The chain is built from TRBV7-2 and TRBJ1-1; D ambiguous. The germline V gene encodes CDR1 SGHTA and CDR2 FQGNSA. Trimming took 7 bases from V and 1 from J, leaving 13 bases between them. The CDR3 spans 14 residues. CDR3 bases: TGTGCCAGCACCCGGACGGTCTCGAACACTGAAGCTTTCTTT. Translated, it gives CASTRTVSNTEAFF. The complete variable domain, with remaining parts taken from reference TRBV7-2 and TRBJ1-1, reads GAGVSQSPSNKVTEKGKDVELRCDPISGHTALYWYRQSLGQGLEFLIYFQGNSAPDKSGLPSDRFSAERTGGSVSTLTIQRTQQEDSAVYLCASTRTVSNTEAFFGQGTRLTVV.

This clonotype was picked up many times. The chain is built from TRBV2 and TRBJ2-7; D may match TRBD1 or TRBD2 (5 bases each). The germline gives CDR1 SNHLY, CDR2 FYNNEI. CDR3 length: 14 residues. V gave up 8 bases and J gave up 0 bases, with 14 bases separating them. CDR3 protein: CASHRDGDSYEQYF. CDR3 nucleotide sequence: TGTGCCAGCCACCGGGACGGCGACTCCTACGAGCAGTACTTC.

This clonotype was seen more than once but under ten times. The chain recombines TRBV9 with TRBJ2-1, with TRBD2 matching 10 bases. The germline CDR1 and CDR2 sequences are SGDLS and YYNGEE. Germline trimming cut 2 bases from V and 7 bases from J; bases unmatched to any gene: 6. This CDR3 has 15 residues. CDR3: CASSVRLAGINEQFF. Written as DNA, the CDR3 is TGTGCCAGCAGCGTTCGACTAGCGGGCATAAATGAGCAGTTCTTC.

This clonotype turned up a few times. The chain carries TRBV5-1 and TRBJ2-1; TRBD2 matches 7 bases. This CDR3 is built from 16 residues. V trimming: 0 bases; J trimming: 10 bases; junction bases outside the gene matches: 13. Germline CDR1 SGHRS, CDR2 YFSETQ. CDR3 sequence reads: CASSLGQAGSSEEQFF. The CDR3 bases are TGCGCCAGCAGCTTGGGTCAAGCGGGATCATCGGAGGAGCAGTTCTTC. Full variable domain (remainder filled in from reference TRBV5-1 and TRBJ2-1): KAGVTQTPRYLIKTRGQQVTLSCSPISGHRSVSWYQQTPGQGLQFLFEYFSETQRNKGNFPGRFSGRQFSNSRSEMNVSTLELGDSALYLCASSLGQAGSSEEQFFGPGTRLTVL.

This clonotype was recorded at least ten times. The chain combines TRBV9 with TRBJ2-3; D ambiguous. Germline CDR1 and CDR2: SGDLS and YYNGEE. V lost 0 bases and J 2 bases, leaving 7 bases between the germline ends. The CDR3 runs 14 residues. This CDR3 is CASSVAPYTDTQYF. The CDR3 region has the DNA TGTGCCAGCAGCGTAGCCCCCTACACAGATACGCAGTATTTT.

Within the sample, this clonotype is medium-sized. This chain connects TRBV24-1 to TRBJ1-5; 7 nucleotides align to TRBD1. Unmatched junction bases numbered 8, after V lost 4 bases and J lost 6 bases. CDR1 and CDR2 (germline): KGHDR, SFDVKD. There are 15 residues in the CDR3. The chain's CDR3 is CATSDPRQGGQPQHF. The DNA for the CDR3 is TGTGCCACCAGTGACCCGCGACAGGGAGGTCAGCCCCAGCATTTT.

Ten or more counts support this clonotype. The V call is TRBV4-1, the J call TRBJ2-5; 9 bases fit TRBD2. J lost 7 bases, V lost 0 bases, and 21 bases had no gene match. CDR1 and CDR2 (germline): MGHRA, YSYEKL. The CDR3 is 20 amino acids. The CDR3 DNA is TGCGCCAGCAGCCAAGACCAAGATCGGGGTTTGGTAGCGGGAGTGGGGACCCAGTACTTC. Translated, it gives CASSQDQDRGLVAGVGTQYF.

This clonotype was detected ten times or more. For the CDR3, the DNA is TGTGCCACCAGCAGAGATTGGGGCCAGCCCCAGCATTTT. Its translation is CATSRDWGQPQHF. This chain uses TRBV15 with TRBJ1-5; TRBD1 is a possible D gene (5 bases). V was pared by 0 bases and J by 7 bases, with 7 bases between. The CDR3 loop spans 13 amino acids. Germline loops: CDR1 LNHNV, CDR2 YYDKDF (reference sequence). The variable domain in full, with the rest retrieved from reference TRBV15 and TRBJ1-5, is DAMVIQNPRYQVTQFGKPVTLSCSQTLNHNVMYWYQQKSSQAPKLLFHYYDKDFNNEADTPDNFQSRRPNTSFCFLDIRSPGLGDTAMYLCATSRDWGQPQHFGDGTRLSIL.

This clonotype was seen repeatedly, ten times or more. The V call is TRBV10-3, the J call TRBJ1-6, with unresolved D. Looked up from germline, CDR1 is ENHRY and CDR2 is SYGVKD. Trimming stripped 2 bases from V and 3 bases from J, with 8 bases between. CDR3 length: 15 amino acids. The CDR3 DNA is TGTGCCATCAGTGAGAATGGGGACTATAATTCACCCCTCCACTTT. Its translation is CAISENGDYNSPLHF.

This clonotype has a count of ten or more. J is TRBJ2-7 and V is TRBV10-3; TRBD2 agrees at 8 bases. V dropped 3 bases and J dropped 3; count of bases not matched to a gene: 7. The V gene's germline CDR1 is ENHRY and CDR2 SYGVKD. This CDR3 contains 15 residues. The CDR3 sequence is CAISDSLGTSYEQYF. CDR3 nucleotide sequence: TGTGCCATCAGTGATTCGTTGGGGACTAGCTACGAGCAGTACTTC.